The T cell receptor (beta chain) described here comes from a study of cytomegalovirus exposure and HLA in healthy donors. Study-wide background: Early on, a data release was issued that held roughly 80 million unique TCRs from HLA-typed donors. Overall study findings and caveats: A later analysis reported that several of the most significant clusters appeared to be linked to common viral pathogens, among them Epstein-Barr virus. Reports state that TCR beta sequences accurately predicted most subjects' HLA-A and HLA-B alleles.

Donors counted as nominally healthy when sampled, yet unrecorded immune exposures were likely. The PCR contained 60 Vbeta and 13 Jbeta primers. Using immunoSEQ multiplex PCR, the repertoire was profiled, and TCRdb retains in-frame clones only, with some absent. This table holds 100,000 or so clones, 65% to 85% found once. The CDR3 is 12 residues long. Germline CDR1 reads SQVTM; CDR2 reads ANQGSEA. The trim removed 4 bases at V and 6 bases at J, leaving 5 bases unmatched. Concerning this clone: Its antigen is still unknown.

This TCR was recovered from a man in his late teens or twenties in good health and CMV-seronegative. Sequenced: PBMCs. The V and J genes are TRBV29-1 and TRBJ1-1, with TRBD1 matching 7 bases. CDR3 DNA: TGCAGCGTTGTCCCAGGGGGGTCTGAAGCTTTCTTT. It specifies CSVVPGGSEAFF.